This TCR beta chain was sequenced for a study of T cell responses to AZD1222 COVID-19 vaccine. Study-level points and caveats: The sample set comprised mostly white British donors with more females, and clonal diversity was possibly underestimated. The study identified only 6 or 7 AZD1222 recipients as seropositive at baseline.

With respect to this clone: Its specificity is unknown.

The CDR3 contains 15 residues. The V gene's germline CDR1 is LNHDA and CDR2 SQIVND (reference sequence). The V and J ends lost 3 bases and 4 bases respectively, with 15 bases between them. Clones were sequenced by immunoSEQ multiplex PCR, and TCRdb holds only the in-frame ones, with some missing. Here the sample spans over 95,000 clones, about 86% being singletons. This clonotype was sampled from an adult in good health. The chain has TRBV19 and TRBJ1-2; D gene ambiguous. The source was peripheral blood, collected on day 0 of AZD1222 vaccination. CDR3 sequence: CASSIDGPLLYGYTF. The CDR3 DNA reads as TGTGCCAGTAGTATCGACGGTCCTCTGCTCTATGGCTACACCTTC.